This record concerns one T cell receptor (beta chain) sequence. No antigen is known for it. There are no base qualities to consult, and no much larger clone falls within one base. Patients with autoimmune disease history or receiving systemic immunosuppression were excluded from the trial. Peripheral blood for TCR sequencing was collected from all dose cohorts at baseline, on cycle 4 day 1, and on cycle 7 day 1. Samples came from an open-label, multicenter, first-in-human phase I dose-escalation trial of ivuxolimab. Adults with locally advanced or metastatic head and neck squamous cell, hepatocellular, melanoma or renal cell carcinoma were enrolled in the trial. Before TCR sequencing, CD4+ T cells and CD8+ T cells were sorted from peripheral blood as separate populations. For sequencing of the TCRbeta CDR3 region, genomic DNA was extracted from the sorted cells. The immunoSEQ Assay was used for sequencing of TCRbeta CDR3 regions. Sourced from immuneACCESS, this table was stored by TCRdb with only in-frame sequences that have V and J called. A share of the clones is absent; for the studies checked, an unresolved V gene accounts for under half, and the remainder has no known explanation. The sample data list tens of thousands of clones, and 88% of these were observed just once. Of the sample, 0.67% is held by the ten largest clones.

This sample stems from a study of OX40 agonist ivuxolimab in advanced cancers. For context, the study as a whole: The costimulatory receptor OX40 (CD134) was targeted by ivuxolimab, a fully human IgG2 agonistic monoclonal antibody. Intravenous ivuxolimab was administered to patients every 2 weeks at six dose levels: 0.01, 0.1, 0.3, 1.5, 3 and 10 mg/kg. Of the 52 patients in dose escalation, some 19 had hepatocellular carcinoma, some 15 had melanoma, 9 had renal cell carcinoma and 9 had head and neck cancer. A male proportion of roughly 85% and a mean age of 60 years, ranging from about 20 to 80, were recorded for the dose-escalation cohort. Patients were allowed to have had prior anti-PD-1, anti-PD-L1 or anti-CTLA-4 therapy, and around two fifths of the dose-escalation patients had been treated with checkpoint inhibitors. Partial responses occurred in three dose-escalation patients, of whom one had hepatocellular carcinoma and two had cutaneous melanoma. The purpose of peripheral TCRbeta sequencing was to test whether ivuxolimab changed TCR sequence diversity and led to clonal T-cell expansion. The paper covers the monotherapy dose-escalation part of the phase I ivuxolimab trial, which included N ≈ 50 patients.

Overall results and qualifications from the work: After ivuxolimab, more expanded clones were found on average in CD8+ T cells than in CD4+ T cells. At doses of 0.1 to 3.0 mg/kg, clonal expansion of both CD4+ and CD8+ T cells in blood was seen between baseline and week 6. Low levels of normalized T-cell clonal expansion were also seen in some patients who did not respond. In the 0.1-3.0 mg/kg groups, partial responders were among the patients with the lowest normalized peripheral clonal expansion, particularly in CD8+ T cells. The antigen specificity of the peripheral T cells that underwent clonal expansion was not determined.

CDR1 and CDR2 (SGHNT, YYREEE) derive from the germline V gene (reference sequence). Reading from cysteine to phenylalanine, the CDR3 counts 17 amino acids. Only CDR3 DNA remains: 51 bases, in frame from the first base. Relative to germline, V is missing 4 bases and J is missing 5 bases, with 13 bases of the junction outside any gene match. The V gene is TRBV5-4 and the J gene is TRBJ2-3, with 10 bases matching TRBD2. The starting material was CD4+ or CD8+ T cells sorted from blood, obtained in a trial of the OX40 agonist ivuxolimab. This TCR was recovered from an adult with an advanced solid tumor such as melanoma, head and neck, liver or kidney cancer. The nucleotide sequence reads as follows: TGTGCCAGCAGCCAAGGATTAGCGGGAGGCTCTGGAGATACGCAGTATTTT. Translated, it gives CASSQGLAGGSGDTQYF.